This entry lists 9 T cell receptor beta chains sequenced from one sample in a study of cytomegalovirus exposure and HLA in healthy donors. Primers: 60 Vbeta forward and 13 Jbeta reverse. Data came from immunoSEQ multiplex PCR; TCRdb stores just in-frame clones and leaves some out. The sample has approximately 150,000 clones; about 66% are singletons. Input material: PBMCs. These receptors were taken from a male donor in good health and CMV-seronegative.

The chain uses TRBV30 and TRBJ2-1; TRBD2 agrees at 7 bases. From germline, CDR1 is GTSNPN and CDR2 SVGIG (reference sequence). Trimming removed 5 bases from V and 7 bases from J; junction bases left unmatched: 14. This CDR3 has 15 amino acids. This CDR3 reads CAWSLRGVAVNEQFF. The CDR3 nucleotides read TGTGCCTGGTCCCTACGGGGGGTCGCGGTAAATGAGCAGTTCTTC.

V and J are TRBV2 and TRBJ2-1; 8 nucleotides match TRBD1. The V gene end was trimmed by 3 bases and the J gene end by 0 bases; junction bases not matched to a gene: 1. Germline V gene data show CDR1 as SNHLY and CDR2 as FYNNEI. The length of the CDR3 is 15 residues. In DNA form, the CDR3 reads TGTGCCAGCAGTGATACAGGGGGCTCCTACAATGAGCAGTTCTTC. Its translation is CASSDTGGSYNEQFF.

The chain employs TRBV12-2 and TRBJ2-7; the D call TRBD1 from the table was never checked on the DNA. TRBV12-2 is listed as a pseudogene. The CDR3 has 20 residues. This CDR3 is CASRLASARAKPKSSYEQYF. DNA of the CDR3: TGTGCAAGTCGCTTAGCGTCGGCCAGGGCTAAGCCTAAATCCTCCTACGAGCAGTACTTC.

The chain has TRBV7-8 and TRBJ1-1; 12 bases agree with TRBD1. The CDR3 is 17 residues long. V was pared by 1 base and J by 3 bases, with 6 bases of the junction left unmatched. Germline loops: CDR1 SGHVS, CDR2 FQNEAQ. The CDR3 region is CASSLVGTGGYYTEAFF. The CDR3 nucleotides read TGTGCCAGCAGCTTAGTAGGGACAGGGGGCTACTACACTGAAGCTTTCTTT.

This rearrangement joins TRBV7-9 to TRBJ1-4; possible D gene TRBD1, 5 bases. Trimming took off 1 base at V and 8 bases at J, with 17 bases between the two ends. This CDR3 contains 16 residues. CDR1 is SEHNR, CDR2 FQNEAQ, per germline (reference sequence). The CDR3: CASSLGLAGGLEKLFF. The CDR3 region has the DNA TGTGCCAGCAGCTTAGGTCTTGCCGGGGGATTGGAAAAACTGTTTTTT.

V gene TRBV5-1 combines with J gene TRBJ2-5, with 8 bases lining up with TRBD1. CDR3 length equals 15 residues. Germline CDR1 SGHRS, CDR2 YFSETQ. Trimming at V came to 6 bases and at J to 8 bases, leaving 15 bases not matched to a gene. In DNA form, the CDR3 reads TGCGCCAGCAACACGGGGACAGGCCCCGTAGGAACCCAGTACTTC. This translates into CASNTGTGPVGTQYF.

The rearrangement joins TRBV18 to TRBJ1-5; 7 nucleotides agree with TRBD1. J gave up 6 bases and V 3 bases, and 11 bases lay outside the gene matches. This CDR3 has 16 amino acids. Germline V lookup: CDR1 KGHSH, CDR2 LQKENI. The chain's CDR3 is CASSPRETGTGQPQHF. The CDR3 DNA sequence: TGTGCCAGCTCACCGAGAGAGACAGGGACCGGTCAGCCCCAGCATTTT.

A few counts support this clone. V is TRBV25-1 and J is TRBJ2-7; 7 bases match TRBD1. The CDR3 runs 16 residues. Germline loops: CDR1 MGHDK, CDR2 SYGVNS. V lost 4 bases and J lost 4; bases outside the gene matches: 13. The CDR3 region is CASSARQGSLGYEQYF. The CDR3 nucleotides are TGTGCCAGCAGTGCCCGACAGGGTAGTTTGGGTTACGAGCAGTACTTC.

This chain uses TRBV9 with TRBJ1-2; 10 bases map to TRBD1. Trimming removed 3 bases from V and 3 bases from J; junction bases left unmatched: 8. Germline V CDR1 and CDR2: SGDLS, YYNGEE. This CDR3 has 16 amino acids. The CDR3 sequence: CASSGIGTGEHYGYTF. Written as DNA, the CDR3 is TGTGCCAGCAGCGGGATAGGGACAGGGGAGCACTATGGCTACACCTTC.